A single sample is the source of the 27 T cell receptor beta chains below, sequenced in a study of blood T cell repertoires in COVID-19. This table comes from immunoSEQ multiplex PCR, and its TCRdb copy is limited to in-frame clones, with some not included. The sample has approximately 160,000 clones, around 82% seen once. Sequenced sample: peripheral blood. The source of these receptors is a man between 18 and 35 years old with active or convalescent COVID-19.

The genes are TRBV11-2 and TRBJ2-1; TRBD1 might be the D (6 bases). V was clipped by 5 bases and J by 0 bases, with 17 bases between them. In germline, CDR1 is SGHAT, CDR2 FQNNGV. There are 17 residues in the CDR3. CDR3 coding DNA: TGTGCCAGCAGCAACCCCAGGGGCCATAGCTCCTACAATGAGCAGTTCTTC. Translated: CASSNPRGHSSYNEQFF.

This chain connects TRBV5-1 to TRBJ2-3; D gene unclear. CDR1 SGHRS and CDR2 YFSETQ come from the germline V gene. The CDR3 sequence is 15 residues long. Trimming removed 4 bases from V and 5 bases from J, with 17 bases in between. Here the CDR3 DNA reads TGCGCCAGCAGCCCTACTATCTCCCACCGAGATACGCAGTATTTT. It is translated as CASSPTISHRDTQYF.

The chain couples TRBV5-6 to TRBJ1-1; 11 bases match TRBD1. The CDR3 sequence is 14 residues long. With 2 bases clipped from V and 10 bases from J, the junction kept 7 bases outside the gene matches. Germline V gives CDR1 SGHDT, CDR2 YYEEEE. CDR3 protein: CASSLGGTGGTAFF. Written as DNA, the CDR3 is TGTGCCAGCAGCTTAGGTGGGACAGGGGGAACAGCTTTCTTT.

The chain is built from TRBV7-9 and TRBJ1-2, with 7 bases aligning to TRBD1. V lost 5 bases to trimming and J lost 5 bases; unmatched junction nucleotides: 8. CDR3 length: 14 amino acids. Germline V gene sequence: CDR1 SEHNR, CDR2 FQNEAQ (reference sequence). CDR3 protein: CASSPPQGGYGYTF. The DNA for the CDR3 is TGTGCCAGCAGCCCTCCCCAGGGGGGATATGGCTACACCTTC.

The chain couples TRBV19 to TRBJ2-3, with a tentative D call TRBD2 (6 bases). This CDR3 comprises 13 residues. The V and J ends lost 5 bases and 3 bases respectively, with 9 bases between them. Germline assignment: CDR1 LNHDA and CDR2 SQIVND (reference sequence). The DNA of the CDR3 is TGTGCCAGTAGTTGGCTAGCGACAGATACGCAGTATTTT. Its protein product is CASSWLATDTQYF.

The rearrangement links TRBV3-1 (or the pseudogene TRBV3-2) to TRBJ2-5; D is possibly TRBD1 (5 bases). Trimming took off 1 base at V and 5 bases at J, with 11 bases between the two ends. The CDR3 spans 14 residues. Germline assignment: CDR1 LGHDT and CDR2 YNNKEL (reference sequence). The CDR3 spells CASSQVLGVETQYF. In DNA form, the CDR3 reads TGTGCCAGCAGCCAAGTTTTAGGGGTGGAGACCCAGTACTTC.

This clone was found a few times. J is TRBJ2-7 and V is TRBV7-9; weak D call: TRBD2 (6 bases). The CDR3 covers 12 residues. The V end lost 5 bases, the J end lost 6 bases, and 11 bases lay between the germline ends. Germline lookup yields CDR1 SEHNR and CDR2 FQNEAQ (reference sequence). CDR3 sequence reads: CASSPPGVEQYF. As DNA, the CDR3 is TGTGCCAGCAGCCCACCGGGGGTCGAGCAGTACTTC.

The genes are TRBV14 and TRBJ1-4; unclear D gene. CDR3 length: 16 residues. The ends were cut back, 4 bases at V and 5 bases at J, with 17 bases in the middle. CDR1 SGHDN and CDR2 FVKESK come from the germline V gene. CDR3 nucleotide sequence: TGTGCCAGCAGCCCGCTCAGCGGAGAAAGGAATGAAAAACTGTTTTTT. This gives the protein CASSPLSGERNEKLFF.

The V and J genes are TRBV7-2 and TRBJ2-1, with D possibly matching TRBD2 (6 bases). Germline CDR1 is SGHTA and CDR2 is FQGNSA. CDR3 length equals 14 residues. V lost 5 bases, J lost 9 bases, and 17 bases lay in between. In DNA, the CDR3 is TGTGCCAGCAGCCCGGTAAGGCGGGGCCGTGAGCAGTTCTTC. It encodes CASSPVRRGREQFF.

The J gene is TRBJ2-1, the V gene TRBV5-5; TRBD2 aligns across 13 bases. CDR1 and CDR2 (germline): SGHKS, YYEKEE (reference sequence). There are 17 residues in the CDR3. The J segment lost 3 bases and the V segment lost 4 bases, leaving 7 bases of the junction unmatched. The CDR3 nucleotides read TGTGCCAGCAGCCGAGGACTAGCGGGAGAGTACTACAATGAGCAGTTCTTC. Its protein is CASSRGLAGEYYNEQFF.

The chain employs TRBV18 and TRBJ2-7; the match to TRBD1 covers 7 bases. The V gene end was trimmed by 3 bases and the J gene end by 2 bases; junction bases not matched to a gene: 4. CDR3 length: 14 residues. In germline, CDR1 is KGHSH, CDR2 LQKENI. CDR3 in amino acids: CASSPDRAPYEQYF. In DNA form, the CDR3 reads TGTGCCAGCTCACCTGACAGGGCGCCCTACGAGCAGTACTTC.

Only a few counts were recorded for this clone. This chain joins TRBV3-1 (or the pseudogene TRBV3-2) and TRBJ1-2; maybe TRBD1 (6 bases). The CDR3 is made up of 15 amino acids. The V gene lost 1 base and the J gene lost 4 bases, with 13 bases spanning the gap. Germline V gives CDR1 LGHDT, CDR2 YNNKEL (reference sequence). The DNA of the CDR3 is TGTGCCAGCAGCCAAGGCCAGGGGCAAACCTATGGCTACACCTTC. Protein sequence: CASSQGQGQTYGYTF.

The V gene is TRBV7-2, the J gene TRBJ1-2; D unresolved. In germline, CDR1 is SGHTA, CDR2 FQGNSA. The CDR3 spans 13 residues. Trimming cost V 0 bases and J 8 bases, with 10 bases left between them. The CDR3 is CASSLAGLGGYTF. The CDR3 coding sequence is TGTGCCAGCAGCTTAGCAGGACTCGGAGGCTACACCTTC. Together with reference TRBV7-2 and TRBJ1-2, the CDR3 gives the full variable domain: GAGVSQSPSNKVTEKGKDVELRCDPISGHTALYWYRQSLGQGLEFLIYFQGNSAPDKSGLPSDRFSAERTGGSVSTLTIQRTQQEDSAVYLCASSLAGLGGYTFGSGTRLTVV.

The chain joins TRBV28 to TRBJ1-5; D might be TRBD1 (5 bases). Trimming shortened V by 4 bases and J by 3 bases, and 13 bases separated the two germline ends. Germline values: CDR1 MDHEN, CDR2 SYDVKM. This CDR3 is 15 amino acids long. DNA of the CDR3: TGTGCCAGCAGTTGGTCGGGGGGGACCAATCAGCCCCAGCATTTT. Translating gives CASSWSGGTNQPQHF.

The rearrangement uses TRBV3-1 (or the pseudogene TRBV3-2) and TRBJ2-5; TRBD1 matches at 11 bases. Germline V lookup: CDR1 LGHDT, CDR2 YNNKEL (reference sequence). V lost 3 bases, J lost 3 bases, and 6 bases stayed unmatched. CDR3 size: 16 residues. This chain's CDR3 is CASSHRDRGYKETQYF. CDR3 nucleotide sequence: TGTGCCAGCAGCCACCGGGACAGGGGGTACAAAGAGACCCAGTACTTC.

This clone came up once. The chain uses TRBV7-6 and TRBJ2-3; 7 bases fit TRBD1. The CDR3 has 14 amino acids. The germline V gene encodes CDR1 SGHVS and CDR2 FNYEAQ. The trim removed 5 bases at V and 1 base at J, leaving 3 bases unmatched. The CDR3 is CASSTGQGTDTQYF. Written as DNA, the CDR3 is TGTGCCAGCAGCACCGGACAGGGCACAGATACGCAGTATTTT.

The chain has TRBV28 and TRBJ2-7; no clear D gene. CDR1 MDHEN and CDR2 SYDVKM come from the germline V gene. This CDR3 has 13 residues. The V end lost 6 bases, the J end lost 12 bases, and 21 bases lay between the germline ends. The CDR3 sequence: CASSENSKLRRYF. For the CDR3, the DNA is TGTGCCAGCAGCGAAAACTCAAAATTACGAAGGTACTTC. Supplemented by reference TRBV28 and TRBJ2-7, the full variable domain reads DVKVTQSSRYLVKRTGEKVFLECVQDMDHENMFWYRQDPGLGLRLIYFSYDVKMKEKGDIPEGYSVSREKKERFSLILESASTNQTSMYLCASSENSKLRRYFGPGTRLTVT.

This clone was counted a single time. The gene calls are TRBV5-5 and TRBJ1-5; D possibly corresponds to TRBD1 (6 bases). V lost 1 base and J lost 4, with 9 bases in between. This CDR3 contains 14 residues. Per germline, CDR1 SGHKS and CDR2 YYEKEE (reference sequence). The CDR3 sequence is CASSLLQGNQPQHF. The CDR3, as DNA: TGTGCCAGCAGCTTGCTGCAGGGGAATCAGCCCCAGCATTTT.

The chain carries TRBV28 and TRBJ2-7; 8 bases are a match to TRBD2. CDR1 and CDR2 (germline): MDHEN, SYDVKM. The CDR3 consists of 15 residues. V shed 2 bases, J shed 1 base, and the junction held 4 bases outside the gene matches. The CDR3 region is CASSLLAGQSYEQYF. CDR3 nucleotide sequence: TGTGCCAGCAGTTTACTAGCGGGCCAATCCTACGAGCAGTACTTC.

The chain combines TRBV9 with TRBJ1-2; no clear D gene. Germline-derived CDR1 and CDR2 are SGDLS and YYNGEE. The CDR3 is 13 residues long. V was trimmed by 4 bases and J by 4 bases, leaving 11 bases between them. CDR3 in DNA: TGTGCCAGCAGCCCTTACAGTGGCTATGGCTACACCTTC. Its translation: CASSPYSGYGYTF.

The V call is TRBV2, the J call TRBJ1-5, with no clear D. Germline V gives CDR1 SNHLY, CDR2 FYNNEI. The CDR3 sequence is 14 residues long. Trimming shortened V by 2 bases and J by 2 bases, and 7 bases separated the two germline ends. As DNA, the CDR3 is TGTGCCAGCAGTGAACTGAGAGGCAATCAGCCCCAGCATTTT. It is translated as CASSELRGNQPQHF.

The rearrangement joins TRBV28 to TRBJ1-1; D not certain. Germline V gene data show CDR1 as MDHEN and CDR2 as SYDVKM. The CDR3 sequence is 11 residues long. V lost 7 bases, J lost 5 bases, and 8 bases lay in between. CDR3 loop: CASKQQTEAFF. The CDR3, as DNA: TGTGCCAGCAAGCAACAGACTGAAGCTTTCTTT.

The rearrangement uses TRBV6-5 and TRBJ2-2, with 8 positions matching TRBD1. After removal of 5 bases from V and 2 bases from J, the junction contained 4 bases not matched to a gene. Germline V gives CDR1 MNHEY, CDR2 SVGAGI. The CDR3 length is 15 residues. The CDR3 protein is CASSRDRTNTGELFF. DNA for the CDR3: TGTGCCAGCAGTCGGGACAGGACTAACACCGGGGAGCTGTTTTTT.

The chain carries TRBV28 and TRBJ1-1; D is possibly TRBD1 (5 bases). V was trimmed by 1 base and J by 0 bases, leaving 15 bases between them. Germline-derived CDR1 and CDR2 are MDHEN and SYDVKM. The CDR3 length is 17 residues. CDR3 in amino acids: CASSLLGGLSLNTEAFF. CDR3 in DNA: TGTGCCAGCAGTTTATTGGGGGGTTTAAGCCTGAACACTGAAGCTTTCTTT.

This chain uses TRBV29-1 with TRBJ1-1, with 7 bases matching TRBD1. The trim removed 6 bases at V and 7 bases at J, leaving 5 bases unmatched. The V gene's germline CDR1 is SQVTM and CDR2 ANQGSEA. The CDR3 length is 11 residues. The CDR3 reads CSVRGSGEAFF. CDR3 bases: TGCAGCGTCAGGGGGTCGGGTGAAGCTTTCTTT.

The chain employs TRBV27 and TRBJ2-2; 13 bases are a match to TRBD2. The V gene's germline CDR1 is MNHEY and CDR2 SMNVEV (reference sequence). This CDR3 contains 15 residues. The V segment lost 5 bases and the J segment 6 bases; nucleotides outside the gene matches: 3. The CDR3 is CASSVGLAGPGELFF. The CDR3 DNA reads as TGTGCCAGCAGTGTGGGACTAGCGGGGCCCGGGGAGCTGTTTTTT.

The genes are TRBV7-9 and TRBJ2-2, with TRBD1 identical over 7 bases. V lost 5 bases to trimming and J lost 4 bases; unmatched junction nucleotides: 7. This CDR3 is built from 15 residues. Germline assignment: CDR1 SEHNR and CDR2 FQNEAQ (reference sequence). CDR3 sequence (DNA): TGTGCCAGCAGCCCACAGGGGCCGGGCACCGGGGAGCTGTTTTTT. Translating it yields CASSPQGPGTGELFF. The full variable domain, completed using reference TRBV7-9 and TRBJ2-2, is DTGVSQNPRHKITKRGQNVTFRCDPISEHNRLYWYRQTLGQGPEFLTYFQNEAQLEKSRLLSDRFSAERPKGSFSTLEIQRTEQGDSAMYLCASSPQGPGTGELFFGEGSRLTVL.